The sequence of this T cell receptor (beta chain) was determined in a study of blood T cells in healthy people across ages. Across the study: Every two T cells gave about one barcoded beta molecule via template switching. Points from the study as a whole: Higher diversity and more naive CD4+ cells were features of long-lived donors, compared to aged donors.

Healthy Caucasians from Russia aged about 6 to 90 served as donors. On this clonotype itself: Its antigen is still unknown.

Germline V gene sequence: CDR1 MNHEY, CDR2 SVGAGI. This CDR3 comprises 16 residues. With 5 bases removed from V and 1 base from J, the gap between germline ends came to 18 bases. With a J-beta primer mix and a sample-barcoded 5' primer, a second PCR ran roughly 6 to 12 cycles. Each cDNA molecule was tagged by a template-switch adaptor with 12 random nucleotides. TCRdb fed the 5' RACE reads into MiXCR, producing one record per CDR3 protein. The sample has about 1.8 million distinct CDR3 sequences; 49% are singletons. Sequencing input: blood. V and J are TRBV6-5 and TRBJ2-7; D may be TRBD1 (6 bases). The sequence was collected from a woman aged 40 to 50 in good health. This CDR3 reads CASSIQPGQKSYEQYF. The CDR3 coding sequence is TGTGCCAGCAGTATCCAACCGGGACAAAAATCCTACGAGCAGTACTTC.